A single sample is the source of the 16 T cell receptor beta chains below, sequenced in a study of tumor-infiltrating lymphocytes in localized non-small cell lung cancer. Using immunoSEQ multiplex PCR, the repertoire was profiled, and TCRdb retains in-frame clones only, with some absent. This table holds roughly 15,000 clones, more than 65% found once. The sample taken for sequencing was lung tumor tissue. These receptors originate from a human donor with non-small cell lung cancer.

V and J are TRBV14 and TRBJ2-3, with 7 bases lining up with TRBD1. The ends lost 5 bases at V and 6 bases at J; junction bases unmatched: 11. Germline loops: CDR1 SGHDN, CDR2 FVKESK. This CDR3 has 15 residues. The CDR3 DNA reads TGTGCCAGCAGCACCACGACCCCCAGGGGGGATACGCAGTATTTT. It yields the protein CASSTTTPRGDTQYF.

The genes are TRBV28 and TRBJ2-7; D call uncertain. Looked up from germline, CDR1 is MDHEN and CDR2 is SYDVKM. The CDR3 spans 13 residues. V was cut by 3 bases and J by 2 bases, with 8 bases left in between. The CDR3 region has the DNA TGTGCCAGCAGTTTGGCAGGAACCTACGAGCAGTACTTC. Translated: CASSLAGTYEQYF.

V and J are TRBV7-2 and TRBJ2-7, with D uncertain. The CDR3 totals 12 residues. Germline V gives CDR1 SGHTA, CDR2 FQGNSA. The germline V and J ends were trimmed by 1 base and 5 bases, with 6 bases remaining between them. The CDR3 bases are TGTGCCAGCAGCTTAGACGTCAACGAGCAGTACTTC. Translation: CASSLDVNEQYF. The full variable domain, rest sourced from reference TRBV7-2 and TRBJ2-7, is GAGVSQSPSNKVTEKGKDVELRCDPISGHTALYWYRQSLGQGLEFLIYFQGNSAPDKSGLPSDRFSAERTGGSVSTLTIQRTQQEDSAVYLCASSLDVNEQYFGPGTRLTVT.

The genes are TRBV19 and TRBJ1-4; D gene uncertain. Germline V lookup: CDR1 LNHDA, CDR2 SQIVND (reference sequence). The length of the CDR3 is 13 residues. Trimming took 10 bases from V and 7 from J, leaving 16 bases between them. The CDR3 spells CATRVGFGEKLFF. CDR3 nucleotide sequence: TGTGCCACCCGCGTGGGGTTTGGTGAAAAACTGTTTTTT.

The chain combines TRBV28 with TRBJ1-5, with D possibly TRBD1 on 5 matching bases. Germline V gene data show CDR1 as MDHEN and CDR2 as SYDVKM. This CDR3 comprises 15 residues. V dropped 3 bases and J dropped 2 bases, with 11 bases sitting between them. CDR3 amino acids: CASSFVQGGNQPQHF. The CDR3 DNA follows: TGTGCCAGCAGTTTTGTTCAGGGTGGCAATCAGCCCCAGCATTTT.

The gene calls are TRBV28 and TRBJ2-6; perhaps D is TRBD1 or TRBD2 (6 bases each). CDR1 and CDR2 (germline): MDHEN, SYDVKM. Trimming cost V 10 bases and J 1 base, with 17 bases left between them. This CDR3 comprises 16 residues. DNA for the CDR3: TGTGCCACCGGACGTGGGGGGCATTCTGGGGCCAACGTCCTGACTTTC. Protein sequence: CATGRGGHSGANVLTF.

This chain connects TRBV7-9 to TRBJ2-3; D is uncertain. The CDR3 covers 16 residues. Trimming pared 1 base from V and 7 bases from J, leaving 18 bases between. CDR1 and CDR2 (germline): SEHNR, FQNEAQ (reference sequence). This CDR3 is CASSLEYSPNPYTQYF. The CDR3 DNA is TGTGCCAGCAGCTTAGAGTATTCACCCAACCCATATACGCAGTATTTT. The whole variable domain, filled in from reference TRBV7-9 and TRBJ2-3, reads DTGVSQNPRHKITKRGQNVTFRCDPISEHNRLYWYRQTLGQGPEFLTYFQNEAQLEKSRLLSDRFSAERPKGSFSTLEIQRTEQGDSAMYLCASSLEYSPNPYTQYFGPGTRLTVL.

The rearrangement joins TRBV5-1 to TRBJ2-7; TRBD1 agrees at 10 bases. This CDR3 is built from 14 residues. Germline CDR1 is SGHRS and CDR2 is YFSETQ. V lost 4 bases and J lost 3; bases outside the gene matches: 4. CDR3 nucleotides: TGCGCCAGCAGCCGGGACAGGGGAAACTACGAGCAGTACTTC. Translation gives CASSRDRGNYEQYF.

This sequence joins TRBV4-1 and TRBJ2-7; 8 bases line up with TRBD1. From germline, CDR1 is MGHRA and CDR2 YSYEKL. The CDR3 loop spans 13 amino acids. Unmatched junction bases numbered 1, after V lost 3 bases and J lost 3 bases. The CDR3 sequence: CASSHDRGYEQYF. The DNA of the CDR3 is TGCGCCAGCAGCCACGACAGGGGCTACGAGCAGTACTTC.

The rearrangement joins TRBV7-2 to TRBJ1-2; D remains ambiguous. The germline gives CDR1 SGHTA, CDR2 FQGNSA. The CDR3 has 11 residues. Trimming removed 5 bases from V and 8 bases from J, with 9 bases in between. The CDR3 DNA sequence: TGTGCCAGCAGCCGTAACTGGGGCTACACCTTC. It codes for CASSRNWGYTF.

The rearrangement joins TRBV19 to TRBJ1-3; 8 positions agree with TRBD1. Germline values: CDR1 LNHDA, CDR2 SQIVND (reference sequence). The CDR3 is 14 residues long. The V gene end was trimmed by 4 bases and the J gene end by 3 bases; junction bases not matched to a gene: 2. DNA for the CDR3: TGTGCCAGTAGTACGGACAGGGATGGAAACACCATATATTTT. Translating it yields CASSTDRDGNTIYF.

The CDR3 is CASSLVAGGYNEQFF. Written as DNA, the CDR3 is TGTGCCAGCAGCTTAGTAGCGGGGGGCTACAATGAGCAGTTCTTC. This chain uses TRBV7-2 with TRBJ2-1, with 10 bases fitting TRBD2. This CDR3 region has 15 residues. CDR1 and CDR2 (germline): SGHTA, FQGNSA. V was clipped by 1 base and J by 3 bases; unmatched bases: 0.

The chain employs TRBV18 and TRBJ2-2, with a weak D call TRBD1 (5 bases). This CDR3 comprises 15 residues. Per germline, CDR1 KGHSH and CDR2 LQKENI. V was trimmed by 2 bases and J by 4 bases, leaving 11 bases between them. The CDR3 region has the DNA TGTGCCAGCTCACCAGTGACAGCCACCACCGGGGAGCTGTTTTTT. It encodes CASSPVTATTGELFF.

The chain joins TRBV5-1 to TRBJ2-5; tentative D call: TRBD2 (6 bases). Germline lookup yields CDR1 SGHRS and CDR2 YFSETQ. The CDR3 has 15 amino acids. The ends were cut back, 0 bases at V and 1 base at J, with 10 bases in the middle. In nucleotides, the CDR3 is TGCGCCAGCAGCTTGGAGGACTACACCCAAGAGACCCAGTACTTC. Translation gives CASSLEDYTQETQYF.

The chain has TRBV30 and TRBJ1-2, with 9 bases matching TRBD1. J gave up 7 bases and V 3 bases, and 6 bases lay outside the gene matches. The CDR3 sequence is 13 residues long. CDR1 and CDR2 from the germline V gene are GTSNPN and SVGIG (reference sequence). CDR3 residues: CAWRATGGSGYTF. The CDR3 DNA reads as TGTGCCTGGAGAGCTACAGGGGGCTCTGGCTACACCTTC.

This chain links TRBV7-9 with TRBJ1-5; D is undetermined. This CDR3 region has 12 residues. V lost 1 base, J lost 7 bases, and 5 bases lay in between. Germline V gives CDR1 SEHNR, CDR2 FQNEAQ (reference sequence). The CDR3 DNA reads as TGTGCCAGCAGCTTAGAGGGCCAGCCCCAGCATTTT. It yields the protein CASSLEGQPQHF.